This paragraph reports one T cell receptor (beta chain). This sample stems from a study of shared clonotypes between healthy human individuals. Healthy and HIV-negative, the adult donors had no recent acute infections or vaccinations. The CDR3 is 14 residues long. V was shortened by 0 bases and J by 2 bases, with 6 bases between the two germline ends. Germline V gene data show CDR1 as MNHEY and CDR2 as SVGAGI. Source study methods: ImmunoSEQ sequences covered only the junction and lacked quality scores; filtering therefore differed. Produced via immunoSEQ multiplex PCR; TCRdb's table is partial and in-frame only. V and J calls plus clone size are reproduced from that table; the DNA served to infer D and trimming. Of approximately 2.1 million clones detected, over 90% appear once; the ten largest clones hold about 0.37%.

This clonotype originated in a man younger than 30 in good health. Some clones in this sample may be carry-over from other donors' samples. The genes are TRBV6-5 and TRBJ2-3; no reliable D call. Sequencing input: naive CD4+ T cells from PBMCs. Regarding subset: CD45RA+ positively selected. The CDR3 nucleotides are TGTGCCAGCAGTTACTCTTCAACCACAGATACGCAGTATTTT. This codes for CASSYSSTTDTQYF.